These T cell receptor beta chains were read from a single sample in a study of blood T cells in healthy people across ages. One entry per CDR3 protein results from TCRdb running MiXCR on the 5' RACE reads. The table includes hundreds of thousands of distinct CDR3 sequences, under 30% detected once. Sequencing was performed on blood. The receptors originated from a woman older than 75 in good health. Each CDR3 is given with its conserved first and last residue. A D gene is named only where the DNA matches it firmly. A clone size is listed for some rows: how often the clone was seen (once, few, many), or a class if it is expanded.

j_call: TRBJ2-1; clone_size: many; d_call: TRBD1; v_call: TRBV27; cdr3_nt: TGTGCCAGCAGGATACAGGGGGCGAATAATGAGCAGTTCTTC; cdr3_aa: CASRIQGANNEQFF
j_call: TRBJ2-1; clone_size: -; d_call: -; v_call: TRBV7-8; cdr3_nt: TGTGCCAGCAGCTTAAAAACTGGCGCCCACAATGAGCAGTTCTTC; cdr3_aa: CASSLKTGAHNEQFF
j_call: TRBJ1-2; clone_size: many; d_call: -; v_call: TRBV4-3; cdr3_nt: TGCGCCAGCAGCCAAGAAAAACAGGGCCTGGGTGGCTACACCTTC; cdr3_aa: CASSQEKQGLGGYTF
j_call: TRBJ2-1; clone_size: many; d_call: -; v_call: TRBV6-6; cdr3_nt: TGTGCCAGCAGTTACAGTGGCGGCGGGGGCGGGGATGAGCAGTTCTTC; cdr3_aa: CASSYSGGGGGDEQFF
j_call: TRBJ2-7; clone_size: many; d_call: -; v_call: TRBV27; cdr3_nt: TGTGCCAGCAGTATATTCGGGGACCTAACCTACGAGCAGTACTTC; cdr3_aa: CASSIFGDLTYEQYF
j_call: TRBJ2-7; clone_size: many; d_call: -; v_call: TRBV7-2; cdr3_nt: TGTGCCAGCCTAGCGCCATCCTACGAGCAGTACTTC; cdr3_aa: CASLAPSYEQYF
j_call: TRBJ2-7; clone_size: -; d_call: -; v_call: TRBV20-1; cdr3_nt: TGCAGTGCGCTTCGGGGAGAATTGCGCGAGCAGTACTTC; cdr3_aa: CSALRGELREQYF
j_call: TRBJ2-5; clone_size: few; d_call: -; v_call: TRBV20-1; cdr3_nt: TGCAGTGCTAGAGATTGGGCTAGCGCCCATGAGCAGTACTTC; cdr3_aa: CSARDWASAHEQYF
j_call: TRBJ2-5; clone_size: -; d_call: TRBD1; v_call: TRBV7-3; cdr3_nt: TGTGCCAGCAGCCAGGTACAGGGGGAGACCCAGTACTTC; cdr3_aa: CASSQVQGETQYF
j_call: TRBJ2-2; clone_size: few; d_call: -; v_call: TRBV7-8; cdr3_nt: TGTGCCAGCAGCTCGTTAACCGGGGAGCTGTTTTTT; cdr3_aa: CASSSLTGELFF
j_call: TRBJ2-5; clone_size: few; d_call: TRBD2; v_call: TRBV12-3/TRBV12-4; cdr3_nt: TGTGCCAGCAGTCGGGGGGGGTTAAGGGAGACCCAGTACTTC; cdr3_aa: CASSRGGLRETQYF
j_call: TRBJ2-7; clone_size: many; d_call: TRBD1; v_call: TRBV6-6; cdr3_nt: TGTGCCAGCAGCTTCAGGGGGCCGAACGAGCAGTACTTC; cdr3_aa: CASSFRGPNEQYF
j_call: TRBJ2-3; clone_size: many; d_call: -; v_call: TRBV6-5; cdr3_nt: TGTGCCAGCAGACCCGATCCCACAGATACGCAGTATTTT; cdr3_aa: CASRPDPTDTQYF
j_call: TRBJ2-7; clone_size: few; d_call: TRBD1; v_call: TRBV4-2; cdr3_nt: TGTGCCAGCAGCCAAGGGGAACAGGGGCGCGAGCAGTACTTC; cdr3_aa: CASSQGEQGREQYF
j_call: TRBJ1-5; clone_size: many; d_call: TRBD1; v_call: TRBV5-6; cdr3_nt: TGTGCCAGCAGCTTATTCAGGGGGCGATTTGGTCAGCCCCAGCATTTT; cdr3_aa: CASSLFRGRFGQPQHF
j_call: TRBJ1-2; clone_size: many; d_call: -; v_call: TRBV20-1; cdr3_nt: TGCAGTGCTCCGCCCGTCCGGGGCTATGGCTACACCTTC; cdr3_aa: CSAPPVRGYGYTF
j_call: TRBJ1-5; clone_size: few; d_call: -; v_call: TRBV6-2/TRBV6-3; cdr3_nt: TGTGCCAGCAGTTCACCCGGGGAGCCCCAGCATTTT; cdr3_aa: CASSSPGEPQHF
j_call: TRBJ1-6; clone_size: -; d_call: -; v_call: TRBV7-3; cdr3_nt: TGTGCCAAATACCCTTCAGTAGGCGGCCCAGAAAGTGGTTCACCCCTCCACTTT; cdr3_aa: CAKYPSVGGPESGSPLHF
j_call: TRBJ2-5; clone_size: many; d_call: TRBD2; v_call: TRBV5-5; cdr3_nt: TGTGCCAGCAGCACCGGGGGGGCATTTGAGACCCAGTACTTC; cdr3_aa: CASSTGGAFETQYF
j_call: TRBJ2-1; clone_size: many; d_call: -; v_call: TRBV5-1; cdr3_nt: TGCGCCAGCAGCAGAGGCAGGCCTCGGAATGAGCAGTTCTTC; cdr3_aa: CASSRGRPRNEQFF
j_call: TRBJ1-2; clone_size: many; d_call: -; v_call: TRBV20-1; cdr3_nt: TGCAGTGCTAGGGGGCGGGACGGCTACACCTTC; cdr3_aa: CSARGRDGYTF
j_call: TRBJ2-5; clone_size: many; d_call: -; v_call: TRBV7-2; cdr3_nt: TGTGCCAGCAGCGTCGGTCTTAGGTCTTGGGCCCAGTACTTC; cdr3_aa: CASSVGLRSWAQYF
j_call: TRBJ1-2; clone_size: -; d_call: -; v_call: TRBV19; cdr3_nt: TGTGCCAGTAGTATAGATCGATTTGCAGGGACCTATGGCTACACCTTC; cdr3_aa: CASSIDRFAGTYGYTF
j_call: TRBJ2-1; clone_size: -; d_call: -; v_call: TRBV20-1; cdr3_nt: TGCAGTGCTGCCGGAGAGAACTCCTACAATGAGCAGTTCTTC; cdr3_aa: CSAAGENSYNEQFF
j_call: TRBJ2-2; clone_size: few; d_call: -; v_call: TRBV14; cdr3_nt: TGTGCCAGCAGCCAAGTTGGGACCCAAACCGGGGAGCTGTTTTTT; cdr3_aa: CASSQVGTQTGELFF
j_call: TRBJ2-1; clone_size: many; d_call: -; v_call: TRBV7-3; cdr3_nt: TGTGCCAGCAGCTTATTAGGGACTTCCTACAATGAGCAGTTCTTC; cdr3_aa: CASSLLGTSYNEQFF
j_call: TRBJ2-3; clone_size: -; d_call: -; v_call: TRBV4-2; cdr3_nt: TGTGCCAGCAGCCAATCGGACAGTCTTTTGGGAGCAGATACGCAGTATTTT; cdr3_aa: CASSQSDSLLGADTQYF
j_call: TRBJ2-3; clone_size: many; d_call: -; v_call: TRBV4-2; cdr3_nt: TGTGCCAGCAGCCAAACTGACCTTACAGATACGCAGTATTTT; cdr3_aa: CASSQTDLTDTQYF
j_call: TRBJ2-7; clone_size: many; d_call: TRBD1; v_call: TRBV12-3/TRBV12-4; cdr3_nt: TGTGCCAGCGCCAGAGGGGGCAGGGGCTACGAGCAGTACTTC; cdr3_aa: CASARGGRGYEQYF
j_call: TRBJ2-7; clone_size: many; d_call: TRBD1; v_call: TRBV18; cdr3_nt: TGTGCCAGCTCAACCGGGACAGGGCTAAACGAGCAGTACTTC; cdr3_aa: CASSTGTGLNEQYF
j_call: TRBJ2-5; clone_size: many; d_call: -; v_call: TRBV7-3; cdr3_nt: TGTGCCAGCAGTCTTAGCGACGGGGAGACCCAGTACTTC; cdr3_aa: CASSLSDGETQYF
j_call: TRBJ2-1; clone_size: few; d_call: -; v_call: TRBV29-1; cdr3_nt: TGCAGCGCCCGAGTCACTAGCATTCATGAGCAGTTCTTC; cdr3_aa: CSARVTSIHEQFF
j_call: TRBJ2-7; clone_size: many; d_call: -; v_call: TRBV27; cdr3_nt: TGTGCCAGCAGGGTCAGGGACGAGCAGTACTTC; cdr3_aa: CASRVRDEQYF
j_call: TRBJ2-1; clone_size: -; d_call: TRBD1; v_call: TRBV12-5; cdr3_nt: TGTGCTAGTGGTTTGGTATACAAAAACAGGGGAGTCTACAATGAGCAGTTCTTC; cdr3_aa: CASGLVYKNRGVYNEQFF
j_call: TRBJ2-7; clone_size: few; d_call: -; v_call: TRBV3-1; cdr3_nt: TGTGCCAGCAGCCAACCCCCCATCGTCCTAGCGCCCTCCTACGAGCAGTACTTC; cdr3_aa: CASSQPPIVLAPSYEQYF
j_call: TRBJ1-2; clone_size: many; d_call: -; v_call: TRBV12-3/TRBV12-4; cdr3_nt: TGTGCCAGCAGTCCCTCTGTAGGAGATGGCTACACCTTC; cdr3_aa: CASSPSVGDGYTF
j_call: TRBJ1-6; clone_size: -; d_call: -; v_call: TRBV20-1; cdr3_nt: TGCTGTGCTACTTTCGGGGGAGGAAGTAATTCACCCCTCCACTTT; cdr3_aa: CCATFGGGSNSPLHF
j_call: TRBJ1-5; clone_size: many; d_call: -; v_call: TRBV6-2/TRBV6-3; cdr3_nt: TGTGCCAGTGGCAGGGACAATCAGCCCCAGCATTTT; cdr3_aa: CASGRDNQPQHF
j_call: TRBJ2-3; clone_size: many; d_call: TRBD1; v_call: TRBV7-9; cdr3_nt: TGTGCCAGCAGCCAAGGGACAGGGGGGGTAGATACGCAGTATTTT; cdr3_aa: CASSQGTGGVDTQYF
j_call: TRBJ1-2; clone_size: -; d_call: -; v_call: TRBV20-1; cdr3_nt: TGCAGTGCTTGTCGTACGGCAGAAACTAACTATGGCTACACCTTC; cdr3_aa: CSACRTAETNYGYTF
j_call: TRBJ2-5; clone_size: -; d_call: -; v_call: TRBV29-1; cdr3_nt: TGCAGCGTTGAGATGGCACACCAAGAGACCCAGTACTTC; cdr3_aa: CSVEMAHQETQYF
j_call: TRBJ1-2; clone_size: -; d_call: -; v_call: TRBV30; cdr3_nt: TGTGCCTGGAGTGTATTAGACTACTATGGCTACACCTTC; cdr3_aa: CAWSVLDYYGYTF
j_call: TRBJ2-1; clone_size: many; d_call: TRBD1; v_call: TRBV4-1; cdr3_nt: TGCGCCAGCAGCCAAGATATTATAGGGGGCAAAAATGAGCAGTTCTTC; cdr3_aa: CASSQDIIGGKNEQFF
j_call: TRBJ2-7; clone_size: many; d_call: -; v_call: TRBV12-3/TRBV12-4; cdr3_nt: TGTGCCAGCAGCCCACGTGGCAGGACCTACTACGAGCAGTACTTC; cdr3_aa: CASSPRGRTYYEQYF
j_call: TRBJ1-1; clone_size: many; d_call: TRBD1; v_call: TRBV5-1; cdr3_nt: TGCGCCAGCGCGACAGGGGTTGAGAACACTGAAGCTTTCTTT; cdr3_aa: CASATGVENTEAFF
j_call: TRBJ1-3; clone_size: -; d_call: -; v_call: TRBV10-2; cdr3_nt: TGCGCCAGCAGTGAGTCGGGGACAAGAAACACCATATATTTT; cdr3_aa: CASSESGTRNTIYF
j_call: TRBJ2-1; clone_size: many; d_call: TRBD2; v_call: TRBV6-1; cdr3_nt: TGTGCCAGCAGTGCAACCCTAGCGGGGATGGGCAATGAGCAGTTCTTC; cdr3_aa: CASSATLAGMGNEQFF
j_call: TRBJ1-6; clone_size: few; d_call: -; v_call: TRBV28; cdr3_nt: TGTGCCAGCAGTTTGTCCAGGAATAATTCACCCCTCCACTTT; cdr3_aa: CASSLSRNNSPLHF
j_call: TRBJ2-1; clone_size: once; d_call: TRBD1; v_call: TRBV5-1; cdr3_nt: TGCGCCAGCAGCCTTATACAGGGGGCGGGTGAGCAGTTCTTC; cdr3_aa: CASSLIQGAGEQFF
j_call: TRBJ2-3; clone_size: once; d_call: TRBD1; v_call: TRBV11-3; cdr3_nt: TGTGCCAGCAGCCGATTTGGGGACAGCGTCCTAGCCTCCACAGATACGCAGTATTTT; cdr3_aa: CASSRFGDSVLASTDTQYF
j_call: TRBJ2-5; clone_size: few; d_call: -; v_call: TRBV5-1; cdr3_nt: TGCGCCAGCACATCCGTTCGCGGAAACAATGAGCAGTACTTC; cdr3_aa: CASTSVRGNNEQYF
j_call: TRBJ2-1; clone_size: many; d_call: TRBD1; v_call: TRBV7-9; cdr3_nt: TGTGCCAGCAGCCCTCCCGGGACAGGGTCTGATGAGCAGTTCTTC; cdr3_aa: CASSPPGTGSDEQFF
j_call: TRBJ2-3; clone_size: -; d_call: -; v_call: TRBV4-1; cdr3_nt: TGCGCCAGCAGCCAAGTTCCTTCCCAGGAGCCCACAGATACGCAGTATTTT; cdr3_aa: CASSQVPSQEPTDTQYF
j_call: TRBJ2-3; clone_size: many; d_call: -; v_call: TRBV5-1; cdr3_nt: TGCGCCAGCAGCTTGAGATTAGGGGGGGGAAGCACAGATACGCAGTATTTT; cdr3_aa: CASSLRLGGGSTDTQYF
j_call: TRBJ2-5; clone_size: -; d_call: TRBD2; v_call: TRBV9; cdr3_nt: TGTGCCGGCAGCCTTGGACTAGCGGGAGAGACCCAGTACTTC; cdr3_aa: CAGSLGLAGETQYF
j_call: TRBJ1-6; clone_size: -; d_call: -; v_call: TRBV15; cdr3_nt: TGTGCCACCAGCGGGGGGAGGACTAATTCGCCCCTCCACTTT; cdr3_aa: CATSGGRTNSPLHF
j_call: TRBJ1-2; clone_size: -; d_call: TRBD1; v_call: TRBV7-2; cdr3_nt: TGTGCCAGCAGCTCAGACAGGGGGCTAAACTATGGCTACACCTTC; cdr3_aa: CASSSDRGLNYGYTF